This entry lists 10 T cell receptor beta chains sequenced from one sample in a study of T-cell memory formation after mild COVID-19. TCRdb recomputed calls from the 5' RACE reads with MiXCR, one row per CDR3 protein. The sample lists more than 450,000 distinct CDR3 sequences, over 15% occurring once. Input material: PBMCs or a T cell subset sorted from them (not recorded which). These receptor sequences come from an adult woman who had mild COVID-19 (a few samples of this study predate the infection). Cell type and time point are not known.

This clonotype has only a few counts. No DNA is shown, since the ends of the CDR3 on it are uncertain; the CDR3 is the one TCRdb lists. The chain couples TRBV29-1 to TRBJ2-7; the table calls TRBD1, which could not be checked here. Germline V gives CDR1 SQVTM, CDR2 ANQGSEA. The CDR3 length equals 12 residues, ends included. The CDR3 region is CSVFWQGSEQYF.

V is TRBV24-1 and J is TRBJ1-6, with 7 bases identical to TRBD1. The CDR3 consists of 17 residues. With 1 base clipped from V and 9 bases from J, the junction kept 11 bases outside the gene matches. Germline CDR1 and CDR2: KGHDR and SFDVKD. The CDR3 bases are TGTGCCACCAGTGATTTAACAGACCGACAGGGTTTTTCACCCCTCCACTTT. Translated: CATSDLTDRQGFSPLHF.

In this sample, this clonotype turned up a few times. The chain links TRBV29-1 to TRBJ1-2; TRBD1 matches 10 bases. The CDR3 runs 13 residues. V lost 7 bases, J lost 3 bases, and 5 bases stayed unmatched. CDR1 is SQVTM and CDR2 is ANQGSEA in the germline V gene. CDR3 loop: CSAWDRGDYGYTF. Here the CDR3 DNA reads TGCAGCGCTTGGGACAGGGGTGACTATGGCTACACCTTC.

This chain joins TRBV4-3 and TRBJ2-7, with TRBD2 matching over 14 bases. The CDR3 is made up of 18 amino acids. Germline assignment: CDR1 LGHNA and CDR2 YSLEER. Germline trimming cut 0 bases from V and 5 bases from J; bases unmatched to any gene: 9. CDR3 sequence: CASSQDRLAGGLFNEQYF. The CDR3, as DNA: TGCGCCAGCAGCCAAGATCGACTAGCGGGAGGGCTCTTCAACGAGCAGTACTTC.

The sample holds many counts of this clonotype. The chain has TRBV7-9 and TRBJ1-5; 9 positions agree with TRBD1. The CDR3 runs to 15 residues. V was pared by 5 bases and J by 4 bases, with 6 bases of the junction left unmatched. CDR1 is SEHNR, CDR2 FQNEAQ, per germline (reference sequence). The CDR3 protein is CASSRAGQGNQPQHF. As DNA, the CDR3 is TGTGCCAGCAGCCGCGCGGGACAGGGTAATCAGCCCCAGCATTTT. The full variable domain, completed using reference TRBV7-9 and TRBJ1-5, is DTGVSQNPRHKITKRGQNVTFRCDPISEHNRLYWYRQTLGQGPEFLTYFQNEAQLEKSRLLSDRFSAERPKGSFSTLEIQRTEQGDSAMYLCASSRAGQGNQPQHFGDGTRLSIL.

The rearrangement joins TRBV19 to TRBJ1-2, with D possibly matching TRBD1 (5 bases). CDR1 is LNHDA, CDR2 SQIVND, per germline (reference sequence). Deletions cut 3 bases from V and 8 bases from J, with 19 bases between. This CDR3 spans 15 amino acids. The CDR3 DNA reads TGTGCCAGTAGTATCCCAGGACAACCGTACATAGGCTACACCTTC. It codes for CASSIPGQPYIGYTF.

This clonotype was found many times. V is TRBV12-3 or TRBV12-4 and J is TRBJ2-2; D is undetermined. V dropped 8 bases and J dropped 3 bases, with 19 bases sitting between them. The CDR3 runs 16 residues. CDR3 in amino acids: CASSSPDQADTGELFF. CDR3 DNA sequence: TGTGCCAGCTCCTCCCCGGACCAGGCCGACACCGGGGAGCTGTTTTTT.

This clonotype was seen many times. This rearrangement joins TRBV3-1 to TRBJ1-2, with 12 positions matching TRBD1. The V segment lost 5 bases and the J segment 4 bases; nucleotides outside the gene matches: 11. Germline-derived CDR1 and CDR2 are LGHDT and YNNKEL (reference sequence). CDR3 length equals 17 residues. In nucleotides, the CDR3 is TGTGCCAGCAGCTCTTCCGGGACAGGGGGCCGATTCTATGGCTACACCTTC. Translated, it gives CASSSSGTGGRFYGYTF.

V and J are TRBV7-3 and TRBJ2-2; TRBD2 agrees at 7 bases. The CDR3 is made up of 16 amino acids. The J segment lost 5 bases and the V segment lost 1 base, leaving 7 bases of the junction unmatched. From germline, CDR1 is SGHTA and CDR2 FQGTGA. CDR3 amino acids: CASSLIGGSFTGELFF. DNA of the CDR3: TGTGCCAGCAGCTTAATCGGCGGGAGCTTTACCGGGGAGCTGTTTTTT.

V is TRBV4-1 and J is TRBJ2-1, with TRBD1 matching over 12 bases. V shed 3 bases and J 7 bases; nucleotides not matched to a gene: 10. The CDR3 length is 17 residues. Germline CDR1 MGHRA, CDR2 YSYEKL. The CDR3 DNA reads TGCGCCAGCAGCCATCCTCCGGGACAGGGGGCGATAAATGAGCAGTTCTTC. Its translation: CASSHPPGQGAINEQFF.